This T cell receptor beta chain was recovered during a study of control samples from healthy donors and cancer patients. Germline values: CDR1 MNHEY, CDR2 SVGAGI. J was trimmed by 4 bases and V by 5 bases; bases with no gene match: 10. The CDR3 covers 15 residues. Here immunoSEQ multiplex PCR was the method, and the copy in TCRdb shows in-frame clones only, minus some. This table has roughly 120,000 clones, about 95% appearing once. This TCR was sampled from a man aged 25 to 45 in good health. Input material: blood. The V and J genes are TRBV6-5 and TRBJ1-1; TRBD1 matches 7 bases. CDR3 loop: CASSSPRGGGTEAFF. The CDR3 DNA reads as TGTGCCAGCAGTAGCCCCAGGGGGGGAGGCACTGAAGCTTTCTTT.